Listed below are T cell receptor beta chains from one sample, sequenced in a study of CD8+ T cells in alopecia areata. Sequencing used immunoSEQ multiplex PCR; TCRdb keeps in-frame clones, though not all of them. The data hold 200,000 to 250,000 clones, with 64% observed a single time. Sequences were derived from CD4+ T cells sorted from blood, sampled at week 4, from a patient treated with tofacitinib. The receptors derive from a human donor with alopecia areata. CDR3s include the opening cysteine and the closing phenylalanine or tryptophan.

v_gene	j_gene	CDR3aa
TRBV2	TRBJ2-1	CASSVQGGLYNEQFF
TRBV29-1	TRBJ1-5	CSVETEPNQPQHF
TRBV5-1	TRBJ2-2	CASNNRQGTGELFF
TRBV7-2	TRBJ1-6	CASSLAQTGGNNSPLHF
TRBV4-2	TRBJ1-6	CASSQSDRNSPLHF
TRBV5-1	TRBJ2-3	CASSSQGPPDTQYF
TRBV7-9	TRBJ2-3	CAGTGPPDTQYF
TRBV2	TRBJ2-6	CASSGRYLGANVLTF
TRBV2	TRBJ2-1	CASTRGVVAALNEQFF
TRBV19	TRBJ1-2	CASRRDRAEGYTF
TRBV7-9	TRBJ1-4	CASSLTGGSEKLFF
TRBV30	TRBJ2-3	CAYTTDPNTDTQYF
TRBV4-1	TRBJ1-6	CASSRGQGNSPLHF
TRBV23-1	TRBJ1-6	CASSQSGAQGSNSPLHF
TRBV9	TRBJ1-4	CASSVGESEKLFF
TRBV10-3	TRBJ2-7	CATTDAAGQLKGREQYF
TRBV29-1	TRBJ1-2	CSVEDPRGRVGYTF
TRBV30	TRBJ2-7	CAWSRGVYEQYF
TRBV18	TRBJ1-5	CASSPWEDRVQPQHF
TRBV7-9	TRBJ1-5	CASSSLYSNQPQHF
TRBV30	TRBJ2-3	CAWSGDTSTDTQYF
TRBV5-1	TRBJ2-2	CASSLPGGSGELFF
TRBV29-1	TRBJ1-2	CSVLEGGGYTF
TRBV11-2	TRBJ1-2	CASSLGLGRSYTF
TRBV27	TRBJ2-7	CASSLGDRFHEQYF
TRBV5-1	TRBJ2-5	CASSPQGQETQYF
TRBV6-5	TRBJ1-1	CASSSYLNTEAFF
TRBV11-2	TRBJ2-2	CASSFRGTEFNTGELFF
TRBV7-2	TRBJ2-3	CASTLSIGDTQYF
TRBV23-1	TRBJ1-6	CASSSDSFSNSPLHF
TRBV7-3	TRBJ1-3	CASSLDRRSGNTIYF
TRBV27	TRBJ1-1	CASSSPRLNTEAFF
TRBV29-1	TRBJ1-5	CSVGTGGNQPQHF
TRBV11-2	TRBJ2-5	CASSEGLAGETQYF
TRBV5-1	TRBJ2-7	CASSLAGTGNYEQYF
TRBV7-8	TRBJ2-5	CASSLVLTPGSETQYF
TRBV9	TRBJ2-1	CASSVRGEIYNEQFF
TRBV30	TRBJ1-1	CAWSVRGRATEAFF
TRBV6-1	TRBJ1-4	CASSETQGGIANEKLFF
TRBV25-1	TRBJ2-5	CASSDLPVETQYF
TRBV7-2	TRBJ2-5	CASSLVIAGETQYF